This T cell receptor (beta chain) emerged from a study of blood T cell repertoires in COVID-19. Exposed enrollees encountered a COVID-19 case at some point within 2 weeks before study entry. The CDR3 consists of 15 residues. The germline V gene encodes CDR1 SGHTA and CDR2 FQGNSA. V was clipped by 4 bases and J by 5 bases, with 18 bases between them. This clone was seen once. This table comes from immunoSEQ multiplex PCR, and its TCRdb copy is limited to in-frame clones, with some not included. The profile shows more than 300,000 clones, 90% of them singletons. The clonotype originates from a young woman who had been exposed to COVID-19. The sequenced material came from PBMCs or T cells enriched from blood (not recorded which). The J gene is TRBJ2-7, the V gene TRBV7-2, with D possibly being TRBD1 (5 bases). CDR3 sequence: CASSSFDRGRDEQYF. The DNA for the CDR3 is TGTGCCAGCAGCTCCTTCGATAGGGGCAGGGACGAGCAGTACTTC. Together with reference TRBV7-2 and TRBJ2-7, the CDR3 gives the full variable domain: GAGVSQSPSNKVTEKGKDVELRCDPISGHTALYWYRQSLGQGLEFLIYFQGNSAPDKSGLPSDRFSAERTGGSVSTLTIQRTQQEDSAVYLCASSSFDRGRDEQYFGPGTRLTVT.